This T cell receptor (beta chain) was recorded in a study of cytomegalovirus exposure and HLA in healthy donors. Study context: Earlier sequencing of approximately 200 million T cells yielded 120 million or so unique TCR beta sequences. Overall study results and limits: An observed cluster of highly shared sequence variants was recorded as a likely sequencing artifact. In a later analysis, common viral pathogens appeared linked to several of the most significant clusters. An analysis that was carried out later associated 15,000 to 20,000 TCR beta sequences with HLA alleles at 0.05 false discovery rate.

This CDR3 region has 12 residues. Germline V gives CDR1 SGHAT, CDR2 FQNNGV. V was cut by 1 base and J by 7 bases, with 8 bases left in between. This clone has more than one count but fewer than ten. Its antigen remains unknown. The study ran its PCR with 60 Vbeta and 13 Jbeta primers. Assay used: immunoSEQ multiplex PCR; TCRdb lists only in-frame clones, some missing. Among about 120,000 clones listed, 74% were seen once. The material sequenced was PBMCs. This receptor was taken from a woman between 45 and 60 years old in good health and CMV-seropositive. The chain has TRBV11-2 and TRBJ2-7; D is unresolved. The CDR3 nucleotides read TGTGCCAGCAGCTTAGGGCGGCTTGAGCAGTACTTC. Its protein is CASSLGRLEQYF.